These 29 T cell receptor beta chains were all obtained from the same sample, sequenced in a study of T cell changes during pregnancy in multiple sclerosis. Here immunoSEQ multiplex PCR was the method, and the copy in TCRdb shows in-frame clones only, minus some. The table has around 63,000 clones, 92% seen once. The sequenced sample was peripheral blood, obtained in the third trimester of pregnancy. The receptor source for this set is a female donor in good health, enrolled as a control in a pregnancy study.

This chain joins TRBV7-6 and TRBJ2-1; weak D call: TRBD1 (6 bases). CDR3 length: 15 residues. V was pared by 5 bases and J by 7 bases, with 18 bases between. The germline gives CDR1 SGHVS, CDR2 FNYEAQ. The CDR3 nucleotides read TGTGCCAGCAGCCCCGTAGGGGGTGGGGATAATGAGCAGTTCTTC. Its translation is CASSPVGGGDNEQFF.

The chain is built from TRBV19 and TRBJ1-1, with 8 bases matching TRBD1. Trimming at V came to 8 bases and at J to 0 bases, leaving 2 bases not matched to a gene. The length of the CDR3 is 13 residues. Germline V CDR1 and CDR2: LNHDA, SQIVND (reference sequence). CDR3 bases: TGTGCCAGTCACAGGGGGATGAACACTGAAGCTTTCTTT. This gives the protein CASHRGMNTEAFF.

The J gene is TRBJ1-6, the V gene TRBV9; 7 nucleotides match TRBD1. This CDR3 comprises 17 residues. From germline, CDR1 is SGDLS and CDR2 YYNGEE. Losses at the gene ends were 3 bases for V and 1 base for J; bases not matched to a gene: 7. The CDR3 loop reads CASSATVTGSYNSPLHF. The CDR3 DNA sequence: TGTGCCAGCAGCGCAACCGTGACAGGGTCCTATAATTCACCCCTCCACTTT.

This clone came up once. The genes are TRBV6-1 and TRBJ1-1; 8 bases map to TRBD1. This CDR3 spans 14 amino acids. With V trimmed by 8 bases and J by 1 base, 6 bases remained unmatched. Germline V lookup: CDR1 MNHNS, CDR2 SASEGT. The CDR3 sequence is CASGAGGANTEAFF. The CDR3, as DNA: TGTGCCAGCGGCGCAGGGGGCGCGAACACTGAAGCTTTCTTT.

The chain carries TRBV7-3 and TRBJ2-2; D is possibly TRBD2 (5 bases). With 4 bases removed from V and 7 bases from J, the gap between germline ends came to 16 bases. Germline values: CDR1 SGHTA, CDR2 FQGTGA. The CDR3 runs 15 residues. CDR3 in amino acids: CASSSSEEGNGELFF. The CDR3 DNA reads TGTGCCAGCAGCTCGTCCGAAGAGGGAAACGGGGAGCTGTTTTTT. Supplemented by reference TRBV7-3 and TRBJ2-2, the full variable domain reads GAGVSQTPSNKVTEKGKYVELRCDPISGHTALYWYRQSLGQGPEFLIYFQGTGAADDSGLPNDRFFAVRPEGSVSTLKIQRTERGDSAVYLCASSSSEEGNGELFFGEGSRLTVL.

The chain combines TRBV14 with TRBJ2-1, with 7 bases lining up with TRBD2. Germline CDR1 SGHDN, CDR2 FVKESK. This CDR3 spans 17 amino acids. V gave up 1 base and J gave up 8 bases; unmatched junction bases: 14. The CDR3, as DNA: TGTGCCAGCAGCCAAGTCATATCACGGGGGGTAGCTGATGAGCAGTTCTTC. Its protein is CASSQVISRGVADEQFF.

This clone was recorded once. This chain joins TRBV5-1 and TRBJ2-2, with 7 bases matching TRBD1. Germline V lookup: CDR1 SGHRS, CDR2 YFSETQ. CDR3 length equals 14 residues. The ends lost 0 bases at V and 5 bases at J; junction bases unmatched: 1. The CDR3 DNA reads TGCGCCAGCAGCTTGGGGACAGGAACCGGGGAGCTGTTTTTT. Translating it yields CASSLGTGTGELFF.

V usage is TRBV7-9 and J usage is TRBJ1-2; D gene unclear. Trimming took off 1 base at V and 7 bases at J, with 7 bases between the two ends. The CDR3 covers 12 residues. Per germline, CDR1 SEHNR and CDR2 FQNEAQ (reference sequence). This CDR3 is CASSLEGGGYTF. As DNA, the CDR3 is TGTGCCAGCAGCTTAGAAGGAGGTGGCTACACCTTC.

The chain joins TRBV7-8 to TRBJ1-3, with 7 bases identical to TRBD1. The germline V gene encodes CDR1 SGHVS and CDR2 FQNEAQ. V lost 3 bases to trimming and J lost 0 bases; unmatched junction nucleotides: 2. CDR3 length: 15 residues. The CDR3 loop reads CASSLAGGSGNTIYF. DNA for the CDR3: TGTGCCAGCAGCTTGGCAGGGGGCTCTGGAAACACCATATATTTT.

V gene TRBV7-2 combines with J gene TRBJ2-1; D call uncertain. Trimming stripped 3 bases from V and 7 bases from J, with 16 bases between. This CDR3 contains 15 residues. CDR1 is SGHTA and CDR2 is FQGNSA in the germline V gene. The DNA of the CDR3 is TGTGCCAGCAGCTTCGTCTTCGGAGCCGGTAATGAGCAGTTCTTC. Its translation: CASSFVFGAGNEQFF.

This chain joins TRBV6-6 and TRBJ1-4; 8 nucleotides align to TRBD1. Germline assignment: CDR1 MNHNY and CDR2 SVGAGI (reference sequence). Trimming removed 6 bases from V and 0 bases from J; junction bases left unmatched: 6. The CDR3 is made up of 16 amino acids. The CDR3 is CASSPTGVATNEKLFF. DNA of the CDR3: TGTGCCAGCAGCCCGACAGGGGTTGCAACTAATGAAAAACTGTTTTTT.

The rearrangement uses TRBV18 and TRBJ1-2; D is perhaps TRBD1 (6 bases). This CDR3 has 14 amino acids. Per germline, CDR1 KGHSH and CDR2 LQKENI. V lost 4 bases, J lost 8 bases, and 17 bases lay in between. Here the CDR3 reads CASSQQQGLGGYTF. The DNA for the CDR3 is TGTGCCAGCTCACAACAACAGGGCCTTGGCGGCTACACCTTC.

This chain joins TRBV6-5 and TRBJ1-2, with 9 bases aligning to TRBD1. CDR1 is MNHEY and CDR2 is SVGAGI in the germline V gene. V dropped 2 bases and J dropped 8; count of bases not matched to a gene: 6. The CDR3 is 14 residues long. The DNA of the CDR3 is TGTGCCAGCAGTTACCTCCGGACAGGGGACGGCTACACCTTC. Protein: CASSYLRTGDGYTF.

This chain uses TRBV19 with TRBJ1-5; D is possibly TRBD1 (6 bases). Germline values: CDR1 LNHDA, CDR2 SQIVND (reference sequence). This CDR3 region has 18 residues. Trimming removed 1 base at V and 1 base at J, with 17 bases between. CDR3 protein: CASSIAAGARVSNQPQHF. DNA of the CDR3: TGTGCCAGTAGTATAGCCGCAGGGGCGCGGGTAAGCAATCAGCCCCAGCATTTT.

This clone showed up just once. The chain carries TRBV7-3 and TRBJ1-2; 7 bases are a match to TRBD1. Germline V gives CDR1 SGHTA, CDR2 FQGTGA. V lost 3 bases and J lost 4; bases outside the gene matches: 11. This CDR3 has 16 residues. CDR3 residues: CASSFGDRDRPYGYTF. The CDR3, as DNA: TGTGCCAGCAGCTTTGGGGACCGGGACAGACCCTATGGCTACACCTTC.

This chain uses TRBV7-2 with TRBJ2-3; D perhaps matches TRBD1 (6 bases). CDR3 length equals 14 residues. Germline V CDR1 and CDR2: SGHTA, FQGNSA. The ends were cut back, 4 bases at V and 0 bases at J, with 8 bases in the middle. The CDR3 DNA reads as TGTGCCAGCAGCTACAGGGATAGCACAGATACGCAGTATTTT. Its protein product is CASSYRDSTDTQYF.

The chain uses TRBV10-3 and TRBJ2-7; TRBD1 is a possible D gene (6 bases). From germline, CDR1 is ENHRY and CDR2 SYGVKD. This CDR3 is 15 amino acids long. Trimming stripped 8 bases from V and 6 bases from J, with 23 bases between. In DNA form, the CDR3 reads TGTGCCATCCATAAAGGTCAACAGGGTGGAAGCGAGCAGTACTTC. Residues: CAIHKGQQGGSEQYF.

The CDR3: CASSLGQGAREQYF. The CDR3 bases are TGTGCCAGCAGCTTGGGGCAGGGGGCGAGGGAGCAGTACTTC. V gene TRBV5-4 combines with J gene TRBJ2-7; 8 nucleotides agree with TRBD1. V was pared by 0 bases and J by 7 bases, with 6 bases of the junction left unmatched. The germline gives CDR1 SGHNT, CDR2 YYREEE (reference sequence). CDR3 length: 14 amino acids. The complete variable domain, with remaining parts taken from reference TRBV5-4 and TRBJ2-7, reads ETGVTQSPTHLIKTRGQQVTLRCSSQSGHNTVSWYQQALGQGPQFIFQYYREEENGRGNFPPRFSGLQFPNYSSELNVNALELDDSALYLCASSLGQGAREQYFGPGTRLTVT.

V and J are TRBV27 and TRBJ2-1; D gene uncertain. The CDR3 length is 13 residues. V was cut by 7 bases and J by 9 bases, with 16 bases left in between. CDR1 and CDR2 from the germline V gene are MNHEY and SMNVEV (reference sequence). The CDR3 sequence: CASTSSAPGEQFF. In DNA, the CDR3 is TGTGCCAGCACCTCATCGGCCCCAGGTGAGCAGTTCTTC.

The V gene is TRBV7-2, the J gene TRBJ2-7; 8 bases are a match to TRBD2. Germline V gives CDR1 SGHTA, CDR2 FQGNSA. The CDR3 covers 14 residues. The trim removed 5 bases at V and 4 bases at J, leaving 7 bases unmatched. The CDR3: CASSLERGPYEQYF. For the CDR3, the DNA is TGTGCCAGCAGCCTGGAGCGGGGGCCTTACGAGCAGTACTTC. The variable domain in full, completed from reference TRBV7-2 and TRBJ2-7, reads GAGVSQSPSNKVTEKGKDVELRCDPISGHTALYWYRQSLGQGLEFLIYFQGNSAPDKSGLPSDRFSAERTGGSVSTLTIQRTQQEDSAVYLCASSLERGPYEQYFGPGTRLTVT.

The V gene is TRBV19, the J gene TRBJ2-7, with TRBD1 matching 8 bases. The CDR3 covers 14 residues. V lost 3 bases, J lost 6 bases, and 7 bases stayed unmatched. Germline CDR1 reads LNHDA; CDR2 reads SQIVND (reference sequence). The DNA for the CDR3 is TGTGCCAGTAGTATGGCGGGACAGGTAATCGAGCAGTACTTC. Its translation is CASSMAGQVIEQYF.

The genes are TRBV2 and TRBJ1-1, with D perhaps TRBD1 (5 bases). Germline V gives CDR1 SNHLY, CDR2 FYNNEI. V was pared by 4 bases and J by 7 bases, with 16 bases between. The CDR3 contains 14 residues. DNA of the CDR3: TGTGCCAGCAGTGCAACCTTAGGGGAGGGTGAAGCTTTCTTT. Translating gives CASSATLGEGEAFF.

The CDR3: CASSLGTPTYEQYF. The CDR3 DNA is TGTGCCAGCAGCCTCGGGACACCAACCTACGAGCAGTACTTC. The J gene is TRBJ2-7, the V gene TRBV11-3; possible D gene TRBD1, 6 bases. V was trimmed by 5 bases and J by 2 bases, leaving 13 bases between them. This CDR3 has 14 amino acids. Looked up from germline, CDR1 is SGHNT and CDR2 is YENEEA. Supplemented by reference TRBV11-3 and TRBJ2-7, the full variable domain reads EAGVVQSPRYKIIEKKQPVAFWCNPISGHNTLYWYLQNLGQGPELLIRYENEEAVDDSQLPKDRFSAERLKGVDSTLKIQPAELGDSAVYLCASSLGTPTYEQYFGPGTRLTVT.

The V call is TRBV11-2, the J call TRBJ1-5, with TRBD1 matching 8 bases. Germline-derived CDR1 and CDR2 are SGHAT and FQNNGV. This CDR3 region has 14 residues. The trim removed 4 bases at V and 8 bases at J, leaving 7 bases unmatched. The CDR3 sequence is CASSSRQGSEPQHF. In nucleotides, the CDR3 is TGTGCCAGCAGCTCTAGACAGGGGAGTGAGCCCCAGCATTTT.

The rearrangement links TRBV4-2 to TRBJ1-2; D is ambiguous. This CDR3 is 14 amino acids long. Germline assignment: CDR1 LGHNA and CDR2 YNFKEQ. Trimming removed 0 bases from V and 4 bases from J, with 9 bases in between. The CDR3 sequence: CASSQDLGIYGYTF. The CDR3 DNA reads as TGTGCCAGCAGCCAAGATCTGGGCATCTATGGCTACACCTTC.

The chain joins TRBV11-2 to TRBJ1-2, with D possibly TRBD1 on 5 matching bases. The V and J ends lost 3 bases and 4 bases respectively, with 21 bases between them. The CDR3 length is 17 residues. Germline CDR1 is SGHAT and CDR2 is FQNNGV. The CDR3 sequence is CASSLGLGGGMSYGYTF. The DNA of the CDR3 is TGTGCCAGCAGCTTGGGTCTCGGGGGGGGGATGAGCTATGGCTACACCTTC.

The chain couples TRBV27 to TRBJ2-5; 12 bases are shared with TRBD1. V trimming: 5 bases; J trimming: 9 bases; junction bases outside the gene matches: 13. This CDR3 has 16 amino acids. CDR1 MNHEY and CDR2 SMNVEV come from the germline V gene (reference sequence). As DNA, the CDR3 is TGTGCCAGCAGTCCGCTGGGACAGGGGGCGCAGAGGGCCCAGTACTTC. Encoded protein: CASSPLGQGAQRAQYF.

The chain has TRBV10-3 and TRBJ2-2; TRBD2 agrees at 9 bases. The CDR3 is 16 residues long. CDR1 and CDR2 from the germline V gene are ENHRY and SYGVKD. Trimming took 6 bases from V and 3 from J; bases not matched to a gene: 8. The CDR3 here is CAIRSGTSLYTGELFF. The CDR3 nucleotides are TGTGCCATCAGGAGTGGGACTAGCCTGTACACCGGGGAGCTGTTTTTT.

CDR3 sequence: CASSGTGQANYGYTF. CDR3 coding DNA: TGTGCCAGCTCCGGGACAGGGCAAGCTAACTATGGCTACACCTTC. This chain links TRBV18 with TRBJ1-2; TRBD1 matches 9 bases. The germline V gene has CDR1 KGHSH and CDR2 LQKENI. This CDR3 contains 15 residues. V shed 6 bases and J 0 bases; nucleotides not matched to a gene: 5.